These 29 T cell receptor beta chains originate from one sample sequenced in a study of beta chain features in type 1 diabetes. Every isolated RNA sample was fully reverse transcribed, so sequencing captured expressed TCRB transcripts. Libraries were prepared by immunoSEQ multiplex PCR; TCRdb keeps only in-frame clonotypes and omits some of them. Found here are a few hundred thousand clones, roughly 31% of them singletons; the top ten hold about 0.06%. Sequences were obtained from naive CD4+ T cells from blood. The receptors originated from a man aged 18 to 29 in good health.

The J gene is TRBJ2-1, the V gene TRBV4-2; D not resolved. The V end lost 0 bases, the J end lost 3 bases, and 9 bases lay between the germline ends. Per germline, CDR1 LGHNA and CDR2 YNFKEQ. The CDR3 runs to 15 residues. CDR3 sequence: CASSQDWPLYNEQFF. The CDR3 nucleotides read TGTGCCAGCAGCCAAGATTGGCCGCTCTACAATGAGCAGTTCTTC.

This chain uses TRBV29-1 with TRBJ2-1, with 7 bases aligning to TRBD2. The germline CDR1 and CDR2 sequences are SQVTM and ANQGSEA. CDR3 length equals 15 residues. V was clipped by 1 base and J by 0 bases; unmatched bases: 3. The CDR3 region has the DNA TGCAGCGTTGAAGTGGGGAGGGTCTCCTACAATGAGCAGTTCTTC. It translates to CSVEVGRVSYNEQFF.

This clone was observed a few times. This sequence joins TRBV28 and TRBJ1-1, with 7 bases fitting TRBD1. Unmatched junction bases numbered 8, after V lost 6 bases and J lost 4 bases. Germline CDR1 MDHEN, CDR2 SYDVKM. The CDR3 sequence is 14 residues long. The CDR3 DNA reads TGTGCCAGCAGGCCAGGGGGTGGTAGCACTGAAGCTTTCTTT. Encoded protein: CASRPGGGSTEAFF.

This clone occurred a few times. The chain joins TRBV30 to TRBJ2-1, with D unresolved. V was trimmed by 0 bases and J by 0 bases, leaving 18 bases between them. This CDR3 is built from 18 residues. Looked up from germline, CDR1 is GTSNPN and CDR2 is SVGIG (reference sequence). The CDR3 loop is CAWSVIGGPVSSYNEQFF. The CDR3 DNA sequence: TGTGCCTGGAGTGTAATCGGCGGACCTGTTAGCTCCTACAATGAGCAGTTCTTC.

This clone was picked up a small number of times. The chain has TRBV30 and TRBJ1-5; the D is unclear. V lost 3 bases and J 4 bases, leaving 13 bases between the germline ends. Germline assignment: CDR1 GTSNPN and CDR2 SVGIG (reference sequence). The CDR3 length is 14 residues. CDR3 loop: CAWRGRISNQPQHF. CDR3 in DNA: TGTGCCTGGAGGGGCCGAATCAGTAATCAGCCCCAGCATTTT.

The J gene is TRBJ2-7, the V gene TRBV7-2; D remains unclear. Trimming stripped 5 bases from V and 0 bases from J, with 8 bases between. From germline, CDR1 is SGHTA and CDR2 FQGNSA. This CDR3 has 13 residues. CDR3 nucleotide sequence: TGTGCCAGCAGCACCTCGAGCTCCTACGAGCAGTACTTC. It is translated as CASSTSSSYEQYF.

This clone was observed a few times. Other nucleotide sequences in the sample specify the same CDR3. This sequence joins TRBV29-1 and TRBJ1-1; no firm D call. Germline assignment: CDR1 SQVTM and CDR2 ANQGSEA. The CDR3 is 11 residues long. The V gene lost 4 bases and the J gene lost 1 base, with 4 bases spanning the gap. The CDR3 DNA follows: TGCAGCGTTGTCAGGAACACTGAAGCTTTCTTT. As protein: CSVVRNTEAFF.

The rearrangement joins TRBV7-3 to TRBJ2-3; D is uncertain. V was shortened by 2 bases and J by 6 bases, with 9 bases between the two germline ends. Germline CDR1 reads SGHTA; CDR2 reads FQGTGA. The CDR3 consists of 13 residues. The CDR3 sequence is CASSLLNGDTQYF. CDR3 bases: TGTGCCAGCAGCTTACTTAACGGGGATACGCAGTATTTT. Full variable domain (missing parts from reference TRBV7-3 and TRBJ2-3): GAGVSQTPSNKVTEKGKYVELRCDPISGHTALYWYRQSLGQGPEFLIYFQGTGAADDSGLPNDRFFAVRPEGSVSTLKIQRTERGDSAVYLCASSLLNGDTQYFGPGTRLTVL.

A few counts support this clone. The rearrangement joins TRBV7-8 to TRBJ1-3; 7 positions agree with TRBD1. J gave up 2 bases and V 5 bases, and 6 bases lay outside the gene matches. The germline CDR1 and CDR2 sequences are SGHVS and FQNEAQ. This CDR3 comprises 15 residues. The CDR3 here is CASSVTGLPGNTIYF. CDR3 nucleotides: TGTGCCAGCAGCGTGACAGGGTTGCCTGGAAACACCATATATTTT. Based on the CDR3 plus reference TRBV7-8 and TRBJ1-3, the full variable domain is GAGVSQSPRYKVAKRGQDVALRCDPISGHVSLFWYQQALGQGPEFLTYFQNEAQLDKSGLPSDRFFAERPEGSVSTLKIQRTQQEDSAVYLCASSVTGLPGNTIYFGEGSWLTVV.

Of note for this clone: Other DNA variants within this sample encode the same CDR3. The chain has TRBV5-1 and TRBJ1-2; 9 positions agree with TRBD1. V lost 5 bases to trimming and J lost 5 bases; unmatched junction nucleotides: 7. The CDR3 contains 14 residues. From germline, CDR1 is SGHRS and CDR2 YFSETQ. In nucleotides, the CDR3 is TGCGCCAGCAGTTTGCCGGGACAGGGTTATGGCTACACCTTC. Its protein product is CASSLPGQGYGYTF. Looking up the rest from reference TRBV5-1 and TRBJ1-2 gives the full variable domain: KAGVTQTPRYLIKTRGQQVTLSCSPISGHRSVSWYQQTPGQGLQFLFEYFSETQRNKGNFPGRFSGRQFSNSRSEMNVSTLELGDSALYLCASSLPGQGYGYTFGSGTRLTVV.

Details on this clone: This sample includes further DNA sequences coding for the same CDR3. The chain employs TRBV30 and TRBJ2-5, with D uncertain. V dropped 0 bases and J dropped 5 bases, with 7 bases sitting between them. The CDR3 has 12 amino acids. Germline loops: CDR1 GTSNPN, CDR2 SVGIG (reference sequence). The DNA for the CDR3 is TGTGCCTGGAGTGTACTCTTGGAGACCCAGTACTTC. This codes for CAWSVLLETQYF.

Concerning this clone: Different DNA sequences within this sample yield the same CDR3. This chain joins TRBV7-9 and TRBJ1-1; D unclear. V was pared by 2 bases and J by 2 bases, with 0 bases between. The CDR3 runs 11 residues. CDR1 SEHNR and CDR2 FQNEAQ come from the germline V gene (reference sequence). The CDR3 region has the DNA TGTGCCAGCAGCTTAAACACTGAAGCTTTCTTT. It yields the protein CASSLNTEAFF.

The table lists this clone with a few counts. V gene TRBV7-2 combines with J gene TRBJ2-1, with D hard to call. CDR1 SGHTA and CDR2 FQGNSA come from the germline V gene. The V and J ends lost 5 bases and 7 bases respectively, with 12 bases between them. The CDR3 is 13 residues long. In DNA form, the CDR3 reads TGTGCCAGCAGCCGTATTATGGAGAATGAGCAGTTCTTC. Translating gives CASSRIMENEQFF.

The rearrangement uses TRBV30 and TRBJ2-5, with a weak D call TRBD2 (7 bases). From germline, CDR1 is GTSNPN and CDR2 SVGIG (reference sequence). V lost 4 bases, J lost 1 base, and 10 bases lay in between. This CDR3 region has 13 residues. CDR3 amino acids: CAWIGGAQETQYF. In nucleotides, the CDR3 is TGTGCCTGGATAGGGGGGGCCCAAGAGACCCAGTACTTC.

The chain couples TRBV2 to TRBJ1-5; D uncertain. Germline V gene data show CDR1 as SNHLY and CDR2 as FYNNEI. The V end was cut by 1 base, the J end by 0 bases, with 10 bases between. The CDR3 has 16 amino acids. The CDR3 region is CASSEGSAYSNQPQHF. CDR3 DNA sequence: TGTGCCAGCAGTGAAGGGTCAGCTTATAGCAATCAGCCCCAGCATTTT.

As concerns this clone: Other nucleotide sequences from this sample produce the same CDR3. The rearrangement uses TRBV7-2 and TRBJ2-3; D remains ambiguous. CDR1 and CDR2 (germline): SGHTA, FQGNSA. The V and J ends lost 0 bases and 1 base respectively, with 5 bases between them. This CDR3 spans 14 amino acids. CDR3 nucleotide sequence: TGTGCCAGCAGCTTAGCTCTTGGCACAGATACGCAGTATTTT. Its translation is CASSLALGTDTQYF.

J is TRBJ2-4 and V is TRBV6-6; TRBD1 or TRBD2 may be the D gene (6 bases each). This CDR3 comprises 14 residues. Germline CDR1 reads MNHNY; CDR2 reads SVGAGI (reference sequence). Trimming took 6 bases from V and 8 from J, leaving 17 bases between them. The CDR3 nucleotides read TGTGCCAGCAGCCAAATATCAGGGGAGGACATTCAGTACTTC. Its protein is CASSQISGEDIQYF.

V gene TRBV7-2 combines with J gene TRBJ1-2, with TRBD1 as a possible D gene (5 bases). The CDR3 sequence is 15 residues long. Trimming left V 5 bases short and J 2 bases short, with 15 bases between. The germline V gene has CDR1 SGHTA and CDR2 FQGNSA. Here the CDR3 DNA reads TGTGCCAGCAGCCTTCCGACAGAAATGAACTATGGCTACACCTTC. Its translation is CASSLPTEMNYGYTF. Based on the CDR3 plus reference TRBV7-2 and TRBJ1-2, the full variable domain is GAGVSQSPSNKVTEKGKDVELRCDPISGHTALYWYRQSLGQGLEFLIYFQGNSAPDKSGLPSDRFSAERTGGSVSTLTIQRTQQEDSAVYLCASSLPTEMNYGYTFGSGTRLTVV.

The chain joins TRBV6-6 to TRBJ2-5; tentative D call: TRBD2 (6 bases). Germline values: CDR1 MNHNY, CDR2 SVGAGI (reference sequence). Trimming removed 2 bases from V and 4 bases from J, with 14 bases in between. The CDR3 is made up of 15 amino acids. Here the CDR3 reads CASSYTGARGETQYF. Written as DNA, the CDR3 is TGTGCCAGCAGTTACACGGGAGCCCGGGGAGAGACCCAGTACTTC.

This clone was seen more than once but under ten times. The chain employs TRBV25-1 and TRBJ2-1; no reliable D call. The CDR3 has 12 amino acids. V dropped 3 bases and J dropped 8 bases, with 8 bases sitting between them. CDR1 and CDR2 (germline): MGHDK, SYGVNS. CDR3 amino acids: CASSDRHHEQFF. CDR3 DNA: TGTGCCAGCAGTGACCGACATCATGAGCAGTTCTTC.

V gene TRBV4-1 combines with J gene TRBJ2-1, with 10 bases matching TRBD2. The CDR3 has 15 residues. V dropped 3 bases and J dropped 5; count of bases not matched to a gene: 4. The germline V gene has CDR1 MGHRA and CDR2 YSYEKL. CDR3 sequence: CASSQQLAGNNEQFF. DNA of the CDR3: TGCGCCAGCAGCCAGCAACTAGCGGGGAACAATGAGCAGTTCTTC.

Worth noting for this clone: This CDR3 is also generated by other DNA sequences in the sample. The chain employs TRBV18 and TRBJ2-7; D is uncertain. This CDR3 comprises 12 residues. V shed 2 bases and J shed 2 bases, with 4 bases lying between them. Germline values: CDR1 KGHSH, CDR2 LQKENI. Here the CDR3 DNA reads TGTGCCAGCTCACCAACAGCCTACGAGCAGTACTTC. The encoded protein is CASSPTAYEQYF.

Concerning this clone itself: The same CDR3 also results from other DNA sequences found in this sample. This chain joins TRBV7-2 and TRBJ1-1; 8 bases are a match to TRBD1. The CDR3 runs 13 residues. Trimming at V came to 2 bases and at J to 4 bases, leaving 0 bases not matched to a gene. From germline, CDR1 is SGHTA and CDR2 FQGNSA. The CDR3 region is CASSLQGATEAFF. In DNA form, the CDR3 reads TGTGCCAGCAGCTTACAGGGGGCCACTGAAGCTTTCTTT. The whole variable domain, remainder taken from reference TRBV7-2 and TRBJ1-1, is GAGVSQSPSNKVTEKGKDVELRCDPISGHTALYWYRQSLGQGLEFLIYFQGNSAPDKSGLPSDRFSAERTGGSVSTLTIQRTQQEDSAVYLCASSLQGATEAFFGQGTRLTVV.

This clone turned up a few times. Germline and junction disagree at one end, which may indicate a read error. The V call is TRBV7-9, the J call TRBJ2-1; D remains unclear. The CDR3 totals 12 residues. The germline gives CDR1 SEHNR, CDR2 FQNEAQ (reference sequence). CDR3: CASSLNDVRQIF. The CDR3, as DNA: TGTGCCAGCAGCTTAAATGATGTCAGGCAGATCTTC.

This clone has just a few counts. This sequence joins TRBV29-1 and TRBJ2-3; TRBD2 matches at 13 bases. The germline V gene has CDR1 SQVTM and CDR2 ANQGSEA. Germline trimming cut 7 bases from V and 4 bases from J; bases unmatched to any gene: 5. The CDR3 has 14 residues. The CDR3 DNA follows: TGCAGCGCCGTCGGACTAGCGGGAGCAGATACGCAGTATTTT. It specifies CSAVGLAGADTQYF.

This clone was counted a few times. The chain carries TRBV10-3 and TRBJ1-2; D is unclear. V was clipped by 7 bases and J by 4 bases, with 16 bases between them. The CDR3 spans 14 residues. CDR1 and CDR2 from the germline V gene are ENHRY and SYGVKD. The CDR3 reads CAIMEPMGFYGYTF. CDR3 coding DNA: TGTGCCATCATGGAACCGATGGGATTCTATGGCTACACCTTC.

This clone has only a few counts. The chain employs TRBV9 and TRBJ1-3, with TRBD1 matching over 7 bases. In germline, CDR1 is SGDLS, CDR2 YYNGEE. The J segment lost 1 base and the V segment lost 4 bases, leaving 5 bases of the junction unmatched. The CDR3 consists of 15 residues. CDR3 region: CASSSQGGSGNTIYF. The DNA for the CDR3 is TGTGCCAGCAGCTCCCAGGGGGGATCTGGAAACACCATATATTTT.

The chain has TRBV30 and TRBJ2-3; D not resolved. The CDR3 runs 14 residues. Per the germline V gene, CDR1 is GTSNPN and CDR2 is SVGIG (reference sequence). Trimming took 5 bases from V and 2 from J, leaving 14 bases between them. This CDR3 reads CAWGPGRTTDTQYF. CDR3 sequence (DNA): TGTGCCTGGGGTCCGGGCCGAACCACAGATACGCAGTATTTT.

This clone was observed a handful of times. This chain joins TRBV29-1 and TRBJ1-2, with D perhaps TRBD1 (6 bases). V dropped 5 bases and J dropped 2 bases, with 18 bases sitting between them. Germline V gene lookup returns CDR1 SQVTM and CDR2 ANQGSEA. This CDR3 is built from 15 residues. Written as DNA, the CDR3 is TGCAGCGTTCGTAGGGGGGGCGCACCAAACTATGGCTACACCTTC. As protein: CSVRRGGAPNYGYTF.